This T cell receptor (beta chain) was retrieved from a study of T cell clonotyping in hematopoietic cell transplantation. Study-wide context: Recipients' pretransplant samples followed cytoreduction.

The protocol was immunoSEQ multiplex PCR, while the TCRdb copy is restricted to in-frame clones and leaves out a portion. This table has tens of thousands of clones, about four fifths appearing once. A word on this clone: At one end, the junction sequence differs from germline, possibly due to a read error.

The CDR3 spans 15 residues. Germline V gives CDR1 SSHAT, CDR2 FNYEAQ (reference sequence). Time point specified: recipient sample about 28 days before transplant, after cytoreduction. The specimen comprised peripheral blood mononuclear cells, sampled before stem cell transplant. The receptor's source is a man in his sixties with myelodysplastic syndrome. Some clones in this sample may be carry-over from other donors' samples. V and J are TRBV7-7 and TRBJ2-5, with D perhaps matching TRBD2 (6 bases). The CDR3 bases are TGTGCTAGCAGCTTAGCGGCGGCTATTCAAGAGACCCAGTACTTC. This codes for CASSLAAAIQETQYF.